These T cell receptor beta chains were read from a single sample in a study of blood T cells in healthy people across ages. TCRdb called the 5' RACE reads again in MiXCR, with one record for every CDR3 protein. The data show almost 550,000 distinct CDR3 sequences, approximately 25% seen once. These sequences were also reported in another study, on T cells of mothers and their children.

Sequenced input: blood. These receptors all stem from a boy aged 5-17 years in good health. CDR3s include the opening cysteine and the closing phenylalanine or tryptophan. The order of the fields is clone size, V gene, D gene, J gene, CDR3 protein, CDR3 DNA. The D gene is left open where the match is weak. Not all rows give a size; the values are once, few, many and, for expanded clones, a class.

>NA|TRBV4-2|NA|TRBJ2-7
CASGTGTAWHEQYF
TGTGCCAGCGGAACCGGGACCGCTTGGCACGAGCAGTACTTC
>few|TRBV4-3|NA|TRBJ2-3
CASSQAAGAGTDTQYF
TGCGCCAGCAGCCAGGCCGCGGGGGCTGGGACAGATACGCAGTATTTT
>few|TRBV28|TRBD2|TRBJ2-3
CASSSQLGAGEGSDTQYF
TGTGCCAGCAGCAGCCAGCTCGGTGCGGGGGAGGGCTCTGATACGCAGTATTTT
>NA|TRBV20-1|TRBD2|TRBJ2-5
CSARDGTSGRETQYF
TGCAGTGCTAGAGATGGGACTAGCGGGAGGGAGACCCAGTACTTC
>few|TRBV27|NA|TRBJ2-7
CASSSQGFQREQYF
TGTGCCAGCAGTTCCCAGGGGTTTCAAAGGGAGCAGTACTTC
>few|TRBV15|TRBD2|TRBJ2-1
CATSKGTSGGRSYNEQFF
TGTGCCACCAGCAAAGGGACTAGCGGGGGGAGATCCTACAATGAGCAGTTCTTC
>NA|TRBV28|NA|TRBJ2-7
CASSSPWAQTTYEQYF
TGTGCCAGCAGCTCTCCCTGGGCCCAAACAACCTACGAGCAGTACTTC
>few|TRBV6-5|NA|TRBJ1-1
CATKGGGLTEAFF
TGTGCCACCAAGGGCGGGGGGCTCACTGAAGCTTTCTTT
>NA|TRBV20-1|NA|TRBJ2-5
CSAVKQGWRKETQYF
TGCAGTGCAGTTAAACAGGGATGGCGCAAAGAGACCCAGTACTTC
>NA|TRBV2|NA|TRBJ2-1
CASSDERPEQFF
TGTGCCAGCAGTGACGAGCGGCCCGAGCAGTTCTTC
>many|TRBV6-1|NA|TRBJ1-5
CASSEDWPGRVYQPQHF
TGTGCCAGCAGTGAAGATTGGCCTGGCAGGGTCTATCAGCCCCAGCATTTT
>few|TRBV5-1|TRBD1|TRBJ2-1
CASSLAVRGLSNEQFF
TGCGCCAGCAGCTTGGCCGTCAGGGGGCTTAGCAATGAGCAGTTCTTC
>NA|TRBV5-1|NA|TRBJ2-5
CASRRLGGLYQETQYF
TGCGCCAGCAGAAGATTGGGGGGCTTGTACCAAGAGACCCAGTACTTC
>few|TRBV29-1|NA|TRBJ1-1
CSVEDLAGNFAEAFF
TGCAGCGTTGAAGATCTGGCAGGAAATTTCGCTGAAGCTTTCTTT
>few|TRBV28|TRBD1|TRBJ1-1
CASSSPSPGQGRNTEAFF
TGTGCCAGCAGTTCCCCATCACCGGGACAGGGAAGGAACACTGAAGCTTTCTTT
>NA|TRBV4-2|NA|TRBJ1-6
CASSQDPKTGSYNSPLHF
TGTGCCAGCAGCCAAGACCCTAAGACAGGCTCTTATAATTCACCCCTCCACTTT
>few|TRBV28|NA|TRBJ1-1
CASRTTLNTEAFF
TGTGCCAGCAGAACCACACTGAACACTGAAGCTTTCTTT
>NA|TRBV28|NA|TRBJ2-2
CASSTGQMNTGELFF
TGTGCCAGCAGTACCGGACAGATGAACACCGGGGAGCTGTTTTTT
>NA|TRBV27|TRBD2|TRBJ2-1
CASGAGHNEQFF
TGTGCCAGCGGAGCGGGGCACAATGAGCAGTTCTTC
>few|TRBV20-1|TRBD2|TRBJ2-1
CSASRASGGINEQFF
TGCAGTGCTAGTCGGGCTAGCGGGGGAATAAATGAGCAGTTCTTC
>many|TRBV4-2|TRBD2|TRBJ2-5
CASSPASGETQYF
TGTGCCAGCAGCCCAGCTAGCGGGGAGACCCAGTACTTC
>NA|TRBV27|TRBD2|TRBJ2-3
CASSLRLAGGPLADTQYF
TGTGCCAGCAGTTTGAGACTAGCGGGGGGGCCGTTGGCAGATACGCAGTATTTT
>few|TRBV28|TRBD1|TRBJ2-5
CASSTDPTGQRSGQYF
TGTGCCAGCAGTACCGACCCGACGGGACAGCGATCGGGGCAGTACTTC
>few|TRBV27|NA|TRBJ2-2
CASSLSRGLAGELFF
TGTGCCAGCAGTTTATCTCGGGGGCTCGCCGGGGAGCTGTTTTTT
>NA|TRBV5-4|NA|TRBJ2-5
CASSTSGGETQYF
TGTGCCAGCAGCACCAGTGGGGGAGAGACCCAGTACTTC
>NA|TRBV7-3|NA|TRBJ2-3
CASSPPTADTQYF
TGTGCCAGCAGCCCCCCTACCGCCGATACGCAGTATTTT
>NA|TRBV29-1|TRBD2|TRBJ2-3
CSVEDQYSGRPRGADTQYF
TGCAGCGTTGAAGATCAGTATAGCGGGAGGCCCCGTGGGGCAGATACGCAGTATTTT
>NA|TRBV6-6|NA|TRBJ2-7
CASRPTGTDHEQYF
TGTGCCAGCAGACCCACAGGGACCGACCACGAGCAGTACTTC
>NA|TRBV12-5|NA|TRBJ2-3
CASGPGGLSTDTQYF
TGTGCTAGTGGACCCGGGGGGCTGAGCACAGATACGCAGTATTTT
>NA|TRBV28|NA|TRBJ2-7
CASRSSRGSYEQYF
TGTGCCAGCAGAAGCAGCAGGGGCTCCTACGAGCAGTACTTC
>NA|TRBV11-2|NA|TRBJ2-5
CASSRGGGETQYF
TGTGCCAGCAGCCGCGGCGGTGGTGAGACCCAGTACTTC
>NA|TRBV28|TRBD1|TRBJ1-4
CASSPSGTGYEKLFF
TGTGCCAGCAGTCCATCCGGGACAGGGTATGAAAAACTGTTTTTT
>few|TRBV5-1|NA|TRBJ2-5
CASSSKELGYQETQYF
TGCGCCAGCAGCTCCAAGGAGCTGGGGTACCAAGAGACCCAGTACTTC
>NA|TRBV19|NA|TRBJ2-1
CASSLPYLSRGEQFF
TGTGCCAGTAGTCTCCCTTATTTGTCTCGAGGTGAGCAGTTCTTC
>NA|TRBV7-9|NA|TRBJ2-7
CASSLSAGRGEQYF
TGTGCCAGCAGCTTATCGGCAGGGCGGGGCGAGCAGTACTTC
>NA|TRBV20-1|NA|TRBJ1-1
CSDLGPEAFF
TGCAGTGACCTCGGGCCTGAAGCTTTCTTT
>NA|TRBV29-1|NA|TRBJ2-7
CSATGQRSYEQYF
TGCAGCGCGACGGGACAAAGATCCTACGAGCAGTACTTC
>NA|TRBV30|NA|TRBJ1-5
CAWSQEGEYSNQPQHF
TGTGCCTGGAGTCAGGAGGGCGAATATAGCAATCAGCCCCAGCATTTT
>NA|TRBV5-6|NA|TRBJ2-7
CASSFQIATEYEQYF
TGTGCCAGCAGCTTTCAAATAGCGACGGAGTACGAGCAGTACTTC
>NA|TRBV5-1|TRBD2|TRBJ2-1
CASSSAGLAGVRPDEQFF
TGCGCCAGCAGTAGCGCGGGACTAGCGGGAGTTCGCCCCGATGAGCAGTTCTTC
>NA|TRBV6-2/TRBV6-3|TRBD1|TRBJ1-2
CASSYSGTAYGYTF
TGTGCCAGCAGTTACTCTGGGACAGCCTATGGCTACACCTTC
>NA|TRBV20-1|NA|TRBJ1-2
CSALSVYGYTF
TGCAGTGCCCTTTCCGTGTATGGCTACACCTTC
>few|TRBV9|TRBD1|TRBJ2-6
CASSVVGTGNSGANVLTF
TGTGCCAGCAGCGTAGTGGGGACAGGTAACTCTGGGGCCAACGTCCTGACTTTC
>few|TRBV20-1|NA|TRBJ1-5
CSATGASNQPQHF
TGCAGTGCTACAGGGGCGAGCAATCAGCCCCAGCATTTT
>NA|TRBV12-3/TRBV12-4|NA|TRBJ1-5
CASSFGQGLGGNQPQHF
TGTGCCAGCAGTTTCGGTCAGGGGTTAGGAGGCAATCAGCCCCAGCATTTT
>NA|TRBV5-1|TRBD1|TRBJ1-1
CASSLSGQGGTEAFF
TGCGCCAGCAGCTTAAGCGGACAGGGGGGAACTGAAGCTTTCTTT
>few|TRBV20-1|TRBD2|TRBJ2-7
CSTFGLAGVYEQYF
TGCAGTACTTTCGGGCTAGCGGGAGTCTACGAGCAGTACTTC